This T cell receptor (beta chain) was sequenced during a study of T cell responses to AZD1222 COVID-19 vaccine. Whole-study results and caveats: Just a handful of people given AZD1222 tested seropositive at baseline. Compared with day 0, the breadth and depth of the Spike-specific TCR repertoire rose significantly after two doses of AZD1222. Reportedly, nearly half of unique spike TCRs recognized epitopes outside B.1.351/B.1.1.7 mutations. Spike-wide coverage was observed for vaccine-associated CD4 TCRs, with dominant responses at 160-218 and 743-854.

As concerns this clone: Its antigen is currently unknown.

Trimming removed 6 bases at V and 6 bases at J, with 11 bases between. This CDR3 contains 13 residues. Germline V gives CDR1 MNHNY, CDR2 SVGAGI (reference sequence). Here immunoSEQ multiplex PCR was the method, and the copy in TCRdb shows in-frame clones only, minus some. This sample has 100,000 to 150,000 clones; 80% to 90% occur once, and the top ten carry 1.5% to 1.9%. This sample comprised peripheral blood, obtained on day 0 of AZD1222 vaccination. This clonotype was obtained from an adult in good health. The chain couples TRBV6-6 to TRBJ2-2, with a weak D call TRBD2 (6 bases). CDR3 in DNA: TGTGCCAGCAGCCCCACTAGCCCCGGGGAGCTGTTTTTT. Translating gives CASSPTSPGELFF.